This TCR beta chain was recovered during a study of identical twins. The study, taken as a whole, reports: In drawing conclusions, the study used cross-sectional statistical analysis and did not follow the same donors.

A single record per CDR3 protein comes from TCRdb applying MiXCR to the 5' RACE reads. The sample comprises a few hundred thousand distinct CDR3 sequences, approximately 12% of which are singletons, and under 4.5% rests with the top ten. The CDR3 is 16 residues long. The V gene lost 2 bases and the J gene lost 10 bases, with 21 bases spanning the gap. Germline lookup yields CDR1 SEHNR and CDR2 FQNEAQ (reference sequence). This clonotype has only a few counts. Its antigen remains unknown. The same data also contributed to another study, on yellow fever vaccine responses in identical twins. In that study: Reports say the vaccine T cell response in twins looked partly convergent and partly personalized.

Material for sequencing was memory (CD45RO+) T cells sorted from blood. The sequence came from a woman aged 18-35 years in good health. The V and J genes are TRBV7-9 and TRBJ2-1; the D gene is possibly TRBD2 (6 bases). The CDR3 sequence: CASSLRAGNTPQEQFF. CDR3 in DNA: TGTGCCAGCAGCTTACGGGCGGGAAACACCCCTCAGGAGCAGTTCTTC.